The clone carrying this T cell receptor beta chain has a handful of counts. No antigen is known for it. One end of the junction fails to match germline, which may point to a read error. The data were obtained in a study of tumor-infiltrating lymphocytes in primary liver carcinoma. Study information: There were tumors of stage T1-T3 N0M0, each 4.2 to 10 cm across. The study, taken as a whole, reports: Top-250-clone fractions were significantly higher in tumors than in blood (p = 0.039). Tumor-adjacent and tumor-blood pairs showed less overlap than tumor region pairs.

TCR beta cDNA was prepared out of roughly 500 ng total RNA by means of a constant-region primer. Libraries for TCR beta were built through three nested multiplex PCR rounds, which together made up a slightly modified ARM-PCR procedure. TRBV1-TRBV30 forward primers and a C-beta reverse primer were used in the first two PCR rounds, which each ran for approximately 10 cycles. TCRdb re-analysed the multiplex PCR reads in MiXCR, keeping a single row per CDR3 protein. Of approximately 330,000 distinct CDR3 sequences in the sample, about 61% were seen once. CDR1 is SEHNR and CDR2 is FQNEAQ in the germline V gene (reference sequence). CDR3 length: 15 amino acids. Germline DNA was also extracted, and blood RNA derived from unsorted whole blood.

The origin of this receptor is a man aged 40-49 years with primary liver carcinoma and hepatitis B virus infection. The sequenced sample was peripheral blood. The V call is TRBV7-9, the J call TRBJ2-3, with 12 bases fitting TRBD1. The CDR3: CAGSGTGGGEDTQYF. Written as DNA, the CDR3 is TGTGCCGGCAGCGGGACAGGGGGCGGCGAGGATACGCAGTATTTT.